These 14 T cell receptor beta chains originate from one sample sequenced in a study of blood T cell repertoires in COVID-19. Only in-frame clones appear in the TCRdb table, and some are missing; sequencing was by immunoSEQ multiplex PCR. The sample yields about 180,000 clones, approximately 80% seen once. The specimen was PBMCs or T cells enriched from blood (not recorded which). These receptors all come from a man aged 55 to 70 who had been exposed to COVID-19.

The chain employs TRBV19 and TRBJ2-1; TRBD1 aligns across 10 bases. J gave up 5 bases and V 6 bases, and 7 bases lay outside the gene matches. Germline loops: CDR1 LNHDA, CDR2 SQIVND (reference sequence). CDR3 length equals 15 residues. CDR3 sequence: CASSRTGGPHNEQFF. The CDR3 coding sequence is TGTGCCAGTAGCAGGACAGGGGGTCCGCACAATGAGCAGTTCTTC.

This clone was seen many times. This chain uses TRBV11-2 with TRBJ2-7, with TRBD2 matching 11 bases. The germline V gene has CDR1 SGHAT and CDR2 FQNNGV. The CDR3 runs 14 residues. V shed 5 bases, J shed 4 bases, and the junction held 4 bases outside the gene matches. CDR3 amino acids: CASSPGTSGYEQYF. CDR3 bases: TGTGCCAGCAGCCCCGGGACTAGCGGTTACGAGCAGTACTTC.

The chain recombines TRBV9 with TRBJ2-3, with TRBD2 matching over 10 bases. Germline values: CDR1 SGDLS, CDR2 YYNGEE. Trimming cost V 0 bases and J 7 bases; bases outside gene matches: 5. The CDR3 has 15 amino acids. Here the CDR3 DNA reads TGTGCCAGCAGCGTAGTGGGACTAGCGTCAAATACGCAGTATTTT. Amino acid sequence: CASSVVGLASNTQYF.

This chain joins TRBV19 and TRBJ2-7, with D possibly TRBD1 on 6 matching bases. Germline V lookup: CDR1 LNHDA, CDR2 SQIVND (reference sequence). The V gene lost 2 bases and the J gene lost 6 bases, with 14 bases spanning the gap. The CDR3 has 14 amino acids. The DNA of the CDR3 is TGTGCCAGTAGTATAACAGGGCTCCTCGGCGAGCAGTACTTC. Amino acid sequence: CASSITGLLGEQYF.

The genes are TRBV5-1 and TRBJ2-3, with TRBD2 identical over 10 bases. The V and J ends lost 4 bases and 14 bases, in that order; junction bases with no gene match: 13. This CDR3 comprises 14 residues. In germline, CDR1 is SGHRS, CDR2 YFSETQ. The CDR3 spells CASSQEAGGRLMYF. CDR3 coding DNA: TGCGCCAGCAGCCAAGAAGCGGGAGGGCGACTTATGTATTTT. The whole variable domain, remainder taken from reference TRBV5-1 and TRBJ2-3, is KAGVTQTPRYLIKTRGQQVTLSCSPISGHRSVSWYQQTPGQGLQFLFEYFSETQRNKGNFPGRFSGRQFSNSRSEMNVSTLELGDSALYLCASSQEAGGRLMYFGPGTRLTVL.

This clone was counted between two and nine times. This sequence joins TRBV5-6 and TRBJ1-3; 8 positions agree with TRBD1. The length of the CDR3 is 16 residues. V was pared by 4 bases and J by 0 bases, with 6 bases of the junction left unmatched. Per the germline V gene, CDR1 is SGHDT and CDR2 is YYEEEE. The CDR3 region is CASSGGTGTSGNTIYF. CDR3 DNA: TGTGCCAGCAGCGGAGGGACAGGTACCTCTGGAAACACCATATATTTT.

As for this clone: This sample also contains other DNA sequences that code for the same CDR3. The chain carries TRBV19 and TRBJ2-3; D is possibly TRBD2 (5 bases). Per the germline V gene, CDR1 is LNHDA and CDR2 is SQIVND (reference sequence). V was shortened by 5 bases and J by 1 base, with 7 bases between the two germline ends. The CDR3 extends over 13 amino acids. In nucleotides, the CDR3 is TGTGCCAGTAGTCCCGGGGGCACAGATACGCAGTATTTT. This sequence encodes CASSPGGTDTQYF.

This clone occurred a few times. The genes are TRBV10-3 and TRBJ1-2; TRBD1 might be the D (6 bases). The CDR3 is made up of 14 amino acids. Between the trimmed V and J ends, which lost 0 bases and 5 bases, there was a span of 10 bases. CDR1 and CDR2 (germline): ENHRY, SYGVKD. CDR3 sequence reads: CAISESGAAYGYTF. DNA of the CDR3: TGTGCCATCAGTGAGTCGGGGGCAGCTTATGGCTACACCTTC.

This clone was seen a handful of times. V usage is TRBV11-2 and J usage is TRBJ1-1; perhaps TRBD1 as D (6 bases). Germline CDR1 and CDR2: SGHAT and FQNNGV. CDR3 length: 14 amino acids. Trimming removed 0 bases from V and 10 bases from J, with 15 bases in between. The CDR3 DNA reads TGTGCCAGCAGCTTAGATTCCGGGGGGGCCGTAGCTTTCTTT. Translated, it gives CASSLDSGGAVAFF.

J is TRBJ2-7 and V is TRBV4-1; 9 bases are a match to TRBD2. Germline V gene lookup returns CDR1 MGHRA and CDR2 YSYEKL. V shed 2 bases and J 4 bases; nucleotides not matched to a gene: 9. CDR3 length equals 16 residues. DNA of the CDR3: TGCGCCAGCAGCCAATTGAAGACTAGCGGAGCTTACGAGCAGTACTTC. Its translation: CASSQLKTSGAYEQYF.

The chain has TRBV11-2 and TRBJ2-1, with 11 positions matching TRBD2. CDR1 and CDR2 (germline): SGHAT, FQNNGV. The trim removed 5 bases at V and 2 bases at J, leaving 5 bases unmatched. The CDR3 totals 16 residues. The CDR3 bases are TGTGCCAGCAGCGCCGTAGCGGGAGGGACCTACAATGAGCAGTTCTTC. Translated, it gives CASSAVAGGTYNEQFF.

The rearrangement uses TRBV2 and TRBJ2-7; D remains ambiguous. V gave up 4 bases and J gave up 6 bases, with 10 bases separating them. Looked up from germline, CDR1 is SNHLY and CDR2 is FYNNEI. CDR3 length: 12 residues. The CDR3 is CASSARGGEQYF. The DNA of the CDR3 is TGTGCCAGCAGTGCTAGAGGTGGCGAGCAGTACTTC.

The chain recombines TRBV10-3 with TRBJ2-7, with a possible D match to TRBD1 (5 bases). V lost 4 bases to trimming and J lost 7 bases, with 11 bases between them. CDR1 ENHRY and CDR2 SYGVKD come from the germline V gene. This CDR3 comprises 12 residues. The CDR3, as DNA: TGTGCCATCAGTGTAACAGGCGAAGAGCAGTACTTC. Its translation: CAISVTGEEQYF.

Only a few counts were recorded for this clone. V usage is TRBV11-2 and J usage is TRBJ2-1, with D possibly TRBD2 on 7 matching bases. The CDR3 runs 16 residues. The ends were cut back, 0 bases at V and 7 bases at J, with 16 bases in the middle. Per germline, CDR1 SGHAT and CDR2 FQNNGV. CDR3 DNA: TGTGCCAGCAGCTTAGAAGTGGGGGGGCAGGGGAATGAGCAGTTCTTC. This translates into CASSLEVGGQGNEQFF.